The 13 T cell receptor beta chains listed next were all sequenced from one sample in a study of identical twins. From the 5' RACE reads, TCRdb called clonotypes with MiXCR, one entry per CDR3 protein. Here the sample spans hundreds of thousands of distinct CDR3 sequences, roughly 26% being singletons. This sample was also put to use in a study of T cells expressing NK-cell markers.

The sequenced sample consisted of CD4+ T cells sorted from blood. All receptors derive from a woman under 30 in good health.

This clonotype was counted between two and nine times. CDR3 loop: CASRDLLADSYEQYF. In DNA form, the CDR3 reads TGCGCCAGCAGAGATCTCCTAGCGGATTCCTACGAGCAGTACTTC. The chain has TRBV5-1 and TRBJ2-7; 7 nucleotides line up with TRBD2. The V gene end was trimmed by 5 bases and the J gene end by 1 base; junction bases not matched to a gene: 9. This CDR3 has 15 amino acids. From germline, CDR1 is SGHRS and CDR2 YFSETQ.

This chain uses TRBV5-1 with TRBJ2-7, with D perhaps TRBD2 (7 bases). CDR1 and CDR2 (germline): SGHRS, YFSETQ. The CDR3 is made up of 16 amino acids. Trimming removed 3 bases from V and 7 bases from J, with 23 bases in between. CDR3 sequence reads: CASSSLGGAPSREQYF. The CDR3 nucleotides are TGCGCCAGCAGCTCCCTAGGGGGGGCCCCCTCGCGGGAGCAGTACTTC. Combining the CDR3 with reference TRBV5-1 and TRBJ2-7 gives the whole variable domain KAGVTQTPRYLIKTRGQQVTLSCSPISGHRSVSWYQQTPGQGLQFLFEYFSETQRNKGNFPGRFSGRQFSNSRSEMNVSTLELGDSALYLCASSSLGGAPSREQYFGPGTRLTVT.

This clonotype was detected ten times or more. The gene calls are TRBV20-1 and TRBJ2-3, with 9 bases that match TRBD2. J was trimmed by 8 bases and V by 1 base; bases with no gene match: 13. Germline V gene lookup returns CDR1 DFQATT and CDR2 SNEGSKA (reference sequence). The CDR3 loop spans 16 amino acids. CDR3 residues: CSARVGTSYTWGTQYF. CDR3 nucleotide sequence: TGCAGTGCTAGAGTCGGGACTAGCTATACGTGGGGTACGCAGTATTTT.

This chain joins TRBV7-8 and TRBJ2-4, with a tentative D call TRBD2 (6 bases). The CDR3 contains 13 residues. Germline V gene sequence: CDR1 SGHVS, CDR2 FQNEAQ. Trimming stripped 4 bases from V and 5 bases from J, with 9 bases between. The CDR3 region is CASSWGVENIQYF. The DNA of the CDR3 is TGTGCCAGCAGCTGGGGGGTTGAAAACATTCAGTACTTC.

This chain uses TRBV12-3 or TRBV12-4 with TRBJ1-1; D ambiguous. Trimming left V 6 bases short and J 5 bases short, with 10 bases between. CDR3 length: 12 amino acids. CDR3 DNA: TGTGCCAGCAGCTCAGGTTTGACTGAAGCTTTCTTT. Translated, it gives CASSSGLTEAFF.

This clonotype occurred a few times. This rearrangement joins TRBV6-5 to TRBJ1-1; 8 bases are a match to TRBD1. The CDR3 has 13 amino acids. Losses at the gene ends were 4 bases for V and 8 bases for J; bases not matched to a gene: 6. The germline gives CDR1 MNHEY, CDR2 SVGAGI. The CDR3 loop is CASSSPTGGEAFF. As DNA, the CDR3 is TGTGCCAGCAGTTCCCCCACAGGGGGGGAAGCTTTCTTT.

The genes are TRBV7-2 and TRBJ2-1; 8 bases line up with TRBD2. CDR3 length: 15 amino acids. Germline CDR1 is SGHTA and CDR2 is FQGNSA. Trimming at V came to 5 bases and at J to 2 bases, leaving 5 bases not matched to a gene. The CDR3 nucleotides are TGTGCCAGCAGCACAGGACTAGCCGCCTACAATGAGCAGTTCTTC. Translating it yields CASSTGLAAYNEQFF.

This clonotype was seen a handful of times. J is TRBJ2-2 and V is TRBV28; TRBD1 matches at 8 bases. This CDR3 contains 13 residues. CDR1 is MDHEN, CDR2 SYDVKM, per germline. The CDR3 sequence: CVTSSGDRGELFF. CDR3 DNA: TGTGTTACCAGCAGTGGGGACAGGGGGGAGCTGTTTTTT.

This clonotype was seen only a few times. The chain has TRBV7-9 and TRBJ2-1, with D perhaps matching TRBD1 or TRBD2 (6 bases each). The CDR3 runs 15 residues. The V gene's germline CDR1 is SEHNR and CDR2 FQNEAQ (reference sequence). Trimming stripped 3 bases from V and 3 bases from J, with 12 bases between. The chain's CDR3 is CASSFWGARYNEQFF. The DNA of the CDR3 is TGTGCCAGCAGCTTTTGGGGGGCCCGCTACAATGAGCAGTTCTTC.

CDR3 nucleotide sequence: TGTGCCAGCAGTGAAGGCAGGGAGGACGAGCAGTACTTC. Residues: CASSEGREDEQYF. The chain carries TRBV2 and TRBJ2-7, with D possibly being TRBD2 (6 bases). Between the trimmed V and J ends, which lost 1 base and 5 bases, there was a span of 9 bases. Germline CDR1 is SNHLY and CDR2 is FYNNEI. This CDR3 contains 13 residues.

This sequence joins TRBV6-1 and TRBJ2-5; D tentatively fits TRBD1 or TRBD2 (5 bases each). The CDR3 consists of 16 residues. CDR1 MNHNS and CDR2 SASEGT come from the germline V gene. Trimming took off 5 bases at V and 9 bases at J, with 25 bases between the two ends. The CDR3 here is CASSRLEGQRGPPQYF. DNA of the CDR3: TGTGCCAGCAGTCGGCTTGAGGGGCAAAGGGGTCCCCCCCAGTACTTC.

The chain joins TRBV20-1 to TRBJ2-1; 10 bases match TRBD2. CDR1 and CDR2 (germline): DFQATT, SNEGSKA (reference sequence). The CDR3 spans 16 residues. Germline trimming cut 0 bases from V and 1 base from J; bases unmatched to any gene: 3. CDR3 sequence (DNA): TGCAGTGCTAGAGACCAACTAGCGGGATCCTACAATGAGCAGTTCTTC. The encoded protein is CSARDQLAGSYNEQFF.

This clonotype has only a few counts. The CDR3 coding sequence is TGTGCCAGCAGCAATGGGACTAGACTAGTTAACGAGCAGTACTTC. Translating gives CASSNGTRLVNEQYF. V gene TRBV21-1 combines with J gene TRBJ2-7; the table's D call of TRBD2 was not tested on the DNA. TRBV21-1 is deemed a pseudogene. This CDR3 is built from 15 residues.